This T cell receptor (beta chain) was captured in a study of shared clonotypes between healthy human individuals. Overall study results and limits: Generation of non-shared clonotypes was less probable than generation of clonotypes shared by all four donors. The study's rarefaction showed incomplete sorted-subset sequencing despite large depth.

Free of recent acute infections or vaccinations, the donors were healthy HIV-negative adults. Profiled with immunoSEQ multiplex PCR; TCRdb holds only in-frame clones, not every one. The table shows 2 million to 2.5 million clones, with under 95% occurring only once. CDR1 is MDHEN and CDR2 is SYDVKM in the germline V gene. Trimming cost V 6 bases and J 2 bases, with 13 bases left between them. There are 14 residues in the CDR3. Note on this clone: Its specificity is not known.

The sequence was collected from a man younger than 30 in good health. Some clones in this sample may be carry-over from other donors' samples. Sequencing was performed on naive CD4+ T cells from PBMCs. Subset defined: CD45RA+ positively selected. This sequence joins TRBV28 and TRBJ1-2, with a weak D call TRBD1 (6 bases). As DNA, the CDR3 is TGTGCCAGCAGCTCCTACACAGGGAACTATGGCTACACCTTC. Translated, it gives CASSSYTGNYGYTF.